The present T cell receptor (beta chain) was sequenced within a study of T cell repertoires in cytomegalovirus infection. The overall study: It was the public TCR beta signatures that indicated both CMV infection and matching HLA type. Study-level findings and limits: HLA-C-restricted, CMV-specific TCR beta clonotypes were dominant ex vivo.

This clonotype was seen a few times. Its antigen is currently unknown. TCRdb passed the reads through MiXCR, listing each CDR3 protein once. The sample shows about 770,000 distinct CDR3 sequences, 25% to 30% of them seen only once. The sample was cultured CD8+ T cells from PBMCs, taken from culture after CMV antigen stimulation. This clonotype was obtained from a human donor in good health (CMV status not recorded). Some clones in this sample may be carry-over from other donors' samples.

CDR3 amino acids: CASSPYPEEAFF. CDR3 coding DNA: TGTGCCAGCAGTCCCTATCCTGAGGAAGCTTTCTTT. The chain uses TRBV12-3 or TRBV12-4 and TRBJ1-1, with D hard to call. The CDR3 consists of 12 residues. With 5 bases removed from V and 8 bases from J, the gap between germline ends came to 12 bases.